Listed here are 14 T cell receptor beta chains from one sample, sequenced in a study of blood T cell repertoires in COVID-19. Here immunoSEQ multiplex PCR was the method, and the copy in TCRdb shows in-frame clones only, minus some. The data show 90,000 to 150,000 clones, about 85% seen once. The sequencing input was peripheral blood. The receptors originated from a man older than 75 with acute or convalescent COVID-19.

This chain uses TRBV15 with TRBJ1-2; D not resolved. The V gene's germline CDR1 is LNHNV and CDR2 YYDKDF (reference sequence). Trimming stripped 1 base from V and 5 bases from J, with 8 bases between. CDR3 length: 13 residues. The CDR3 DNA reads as TGTGCCACCAGCAGAGGTCAGGAATATGGCTACACCTTC. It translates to CATSRGQEYGYTF. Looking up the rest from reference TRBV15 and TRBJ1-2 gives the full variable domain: DAMVIQNPRYQVTQFGKPVTLSCSQTLNHNVMYWYQQKSSQAPKLLFHYYDKDFNNEADTPDNFQSRRPNTSFCFLDIRSPGLGDTAMYLCATSRGQEYGYTFGSGTRLTVV.

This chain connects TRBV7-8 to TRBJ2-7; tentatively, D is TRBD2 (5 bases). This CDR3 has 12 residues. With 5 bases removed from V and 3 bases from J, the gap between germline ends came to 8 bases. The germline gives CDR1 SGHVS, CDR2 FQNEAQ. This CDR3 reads CASSQSGYEQYF. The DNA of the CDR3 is TGTGCCAGCAGCCAAAGCGGCTACGAGCAGTACTTC.

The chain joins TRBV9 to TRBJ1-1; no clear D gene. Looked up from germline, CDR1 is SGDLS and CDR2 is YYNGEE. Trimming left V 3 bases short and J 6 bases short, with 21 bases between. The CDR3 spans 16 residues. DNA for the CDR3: TGTGCCAGCAGCGGTGCGCTGGTCGTCGAAAGCGCTGAAGCTTTCTTT. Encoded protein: CASSGALVVESAEAFF.

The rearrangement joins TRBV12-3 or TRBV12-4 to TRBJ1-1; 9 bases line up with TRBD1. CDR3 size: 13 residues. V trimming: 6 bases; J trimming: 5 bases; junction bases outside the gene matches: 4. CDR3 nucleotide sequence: TGTGCCAGCAGAGACAGGGGGGATACTGAAGCTTTCTTT. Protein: CASRDRGDTEAFF.

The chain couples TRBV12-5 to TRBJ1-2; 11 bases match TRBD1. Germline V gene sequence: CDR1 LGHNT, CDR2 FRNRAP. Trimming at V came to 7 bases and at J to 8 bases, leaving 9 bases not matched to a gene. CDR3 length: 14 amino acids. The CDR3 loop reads CASDLGQGAEGYTF. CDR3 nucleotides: TGTGCTAGTGATCTCGGACAGGGGGCTGAAGGCTACACCTTC.

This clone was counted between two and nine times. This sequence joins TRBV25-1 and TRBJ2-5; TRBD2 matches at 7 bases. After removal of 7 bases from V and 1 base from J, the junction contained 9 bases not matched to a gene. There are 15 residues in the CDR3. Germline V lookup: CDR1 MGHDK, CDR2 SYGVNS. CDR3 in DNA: TGTGCCAGCAACCAACTGGGGGGGTTCCAAGAGACCCAGTACTTC. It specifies CASNQLGGFQETQYF.

The CDR3 coding sequence is TGTGCCAGCAGTTCGGGACAGGGGAAACATACGCAGTATTTT. This translates into CASSSGQGKHTQYF. The chain carries TRBV6-6 and TRBJ2-3, with TRBD1 identical over 10 bases. J gave up 7 bases and V 4 bases, and 5 bases lay outside the gene matches. The CDR3 is 14 amino acids. Germline CDR1 is MNHNY and CDR2 is SVGAGI (reference sequence).

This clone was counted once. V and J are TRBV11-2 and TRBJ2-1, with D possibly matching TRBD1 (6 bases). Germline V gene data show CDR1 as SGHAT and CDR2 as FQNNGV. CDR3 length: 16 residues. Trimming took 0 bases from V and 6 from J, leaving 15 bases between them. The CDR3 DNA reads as TGTGCCAGCAGCTTAGAGTGGACAGATCGAACCAATGAGCAGTTCTTC. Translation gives CASSLEWTDRTNEQFF.

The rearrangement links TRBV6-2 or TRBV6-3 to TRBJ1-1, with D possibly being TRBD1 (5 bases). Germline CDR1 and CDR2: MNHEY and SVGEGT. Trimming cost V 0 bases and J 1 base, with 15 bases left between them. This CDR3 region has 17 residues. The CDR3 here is CASSYSSQGSTNTEAFF. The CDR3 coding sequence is TGTGCCAGCAGTTACTCGTCGCAGGGAAGTACGAACACTGAAGCTTTCTTT.

The CDR3 protein is CASSLTTGGNTEAFF. DNA of the CDR3: TGTGCCAGCAGCTTAACGACAGGGGGGAACACTGAAGCTTTCTTT. J is TRBJ1-1 and V is TRBV11-3, with 9 bases lining up with TRBD1. CDR1 and CDR2 (germline): SGHNT, YENEEA. The CDR3 has 15 residues. With V trimmed by 2 bases and J by 1 base, 2 bases remained unmatched. Full variable domain (outside the CDR3, taken from reference TRBV11-3 and TRBJ1-1): EAGVVQSPRYKIIEKKQPVAFWCNPISGHNTLYWYLQNLGQGPELLIRYENEEAVDDSQLPKDRFSAERLKGVDSTLKIQPAELGDSAVYLCASSLTTGGNTEAFFGQGTRLTVV.

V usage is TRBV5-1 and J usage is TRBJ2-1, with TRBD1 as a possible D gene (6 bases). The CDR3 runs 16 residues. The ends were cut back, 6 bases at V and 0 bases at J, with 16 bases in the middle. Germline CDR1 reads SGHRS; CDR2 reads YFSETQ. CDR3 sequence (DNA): TGCGCCAGCATACAGGGTAGTTCTAGCTCCTACAATGAGCAGTTCTTC. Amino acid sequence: CASIQGSSSSYNEQFF.

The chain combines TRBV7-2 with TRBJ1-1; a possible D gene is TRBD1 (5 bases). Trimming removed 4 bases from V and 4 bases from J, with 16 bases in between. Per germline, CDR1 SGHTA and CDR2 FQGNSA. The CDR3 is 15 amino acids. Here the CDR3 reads CASSSSGTGFTEAFF. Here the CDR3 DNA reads TGTGCCAGCAGCTCCTCAGGGACTGGGTTCACTGAAGCTTTCTTT.

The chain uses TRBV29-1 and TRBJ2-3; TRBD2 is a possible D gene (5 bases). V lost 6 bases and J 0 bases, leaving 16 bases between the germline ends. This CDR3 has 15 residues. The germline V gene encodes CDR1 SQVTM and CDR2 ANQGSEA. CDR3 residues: CSVGVREASTDTQYF. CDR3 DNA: TGCAGCGTCGGTGTACGGGAAGCTAGCACAGATACGCAGTATTTT.

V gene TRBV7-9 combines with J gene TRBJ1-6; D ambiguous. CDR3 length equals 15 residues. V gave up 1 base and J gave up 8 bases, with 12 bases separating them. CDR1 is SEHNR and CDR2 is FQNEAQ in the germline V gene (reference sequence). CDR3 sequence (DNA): TGTGCCAGCAGCTTAGGAGGAAGAGGGCATTCACCCCTCCACTTT. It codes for CASSLGGRGHSPLHF. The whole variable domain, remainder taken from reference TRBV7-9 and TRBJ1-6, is DTGVSQNPRHKITKRGQNVTFRCDPISEHNRLYWYRQTLGQGPEFLTYFQNEAQLEKSRLLSDRFSAERPKGSFSTLEIQRTEQGDSAMYLCASSLGGRGHSPLHFGNGTRLTVT.